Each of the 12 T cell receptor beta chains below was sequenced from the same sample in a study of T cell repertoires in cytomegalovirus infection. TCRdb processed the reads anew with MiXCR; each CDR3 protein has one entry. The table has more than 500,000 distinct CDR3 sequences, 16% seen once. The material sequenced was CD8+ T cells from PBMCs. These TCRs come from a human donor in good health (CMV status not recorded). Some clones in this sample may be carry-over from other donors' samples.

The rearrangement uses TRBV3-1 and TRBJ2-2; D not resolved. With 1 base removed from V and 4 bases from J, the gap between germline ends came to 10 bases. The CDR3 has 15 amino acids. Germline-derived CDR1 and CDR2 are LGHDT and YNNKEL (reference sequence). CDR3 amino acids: CASSQVRVGTGELFF. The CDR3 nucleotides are TGTGCCAGCAGCCAAGTTCGAGTAGGCACCGGGGAGCTGTTTTTT.

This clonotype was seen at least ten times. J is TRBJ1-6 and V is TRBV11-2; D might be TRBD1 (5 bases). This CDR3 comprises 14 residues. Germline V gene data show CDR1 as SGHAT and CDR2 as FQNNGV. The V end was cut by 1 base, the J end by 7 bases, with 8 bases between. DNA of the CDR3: TGTGCCAGCAGCTTAGGGGACCGCAATTCACCCCTCCACTTT. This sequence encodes CASSLGDRNSPLHF.

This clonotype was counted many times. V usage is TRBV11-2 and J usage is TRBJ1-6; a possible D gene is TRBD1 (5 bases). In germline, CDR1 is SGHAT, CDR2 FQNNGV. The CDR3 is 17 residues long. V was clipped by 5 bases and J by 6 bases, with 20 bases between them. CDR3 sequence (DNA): TGTGCCAGCAGCCCCTCATCACCGGGACGATTTAATTCACCCCTCCACTTT. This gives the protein CASSPSSPGRFNSPLHF.

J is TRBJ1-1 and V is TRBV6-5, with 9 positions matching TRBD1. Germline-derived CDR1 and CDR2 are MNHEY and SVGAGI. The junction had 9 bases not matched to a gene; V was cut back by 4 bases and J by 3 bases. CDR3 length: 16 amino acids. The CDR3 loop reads CASSSWTGVPDTEAFF. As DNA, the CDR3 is TGTGCCAGCAGTTCGTGGACAGGGGTCCCGGACACTGAAGCTTTCTTT.

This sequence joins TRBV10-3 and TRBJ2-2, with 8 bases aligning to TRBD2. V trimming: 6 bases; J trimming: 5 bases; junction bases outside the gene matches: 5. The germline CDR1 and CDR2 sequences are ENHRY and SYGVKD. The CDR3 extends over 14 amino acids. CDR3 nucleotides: TGTGCCATCAGCGGAAGCGGGGGAACCGGGGAGCTGTTTTTT. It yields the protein CAISGSGGTGELFF.

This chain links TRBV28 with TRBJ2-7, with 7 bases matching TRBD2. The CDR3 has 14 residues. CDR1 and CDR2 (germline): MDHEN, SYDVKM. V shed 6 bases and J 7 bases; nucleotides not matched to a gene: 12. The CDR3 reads CASSPSGTTKEQYF. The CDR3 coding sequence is TGTGCCAGCAGCCCATCCGGGACTACCAAGGAGCAGTACTTC.

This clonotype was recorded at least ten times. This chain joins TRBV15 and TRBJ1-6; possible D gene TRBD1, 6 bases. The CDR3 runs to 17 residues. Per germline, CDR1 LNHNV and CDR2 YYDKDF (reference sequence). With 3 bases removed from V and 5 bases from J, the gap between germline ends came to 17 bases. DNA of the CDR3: TGTGCCACCAGCAGGATGGGACAAGGTTCTAATAATTCACCCCTCCACTTT. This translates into CATSRMGQGSNNSPLHF.

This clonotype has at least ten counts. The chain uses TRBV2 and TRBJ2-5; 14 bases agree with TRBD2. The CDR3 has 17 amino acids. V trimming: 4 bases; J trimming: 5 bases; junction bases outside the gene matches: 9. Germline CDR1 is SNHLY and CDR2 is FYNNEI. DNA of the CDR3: TGTGCCAGCAGTGCCCCGACTAGCGGGGGGGCCTATGAGACCCAGTACTTC. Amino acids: CASSAPTSGGAYETQYF.

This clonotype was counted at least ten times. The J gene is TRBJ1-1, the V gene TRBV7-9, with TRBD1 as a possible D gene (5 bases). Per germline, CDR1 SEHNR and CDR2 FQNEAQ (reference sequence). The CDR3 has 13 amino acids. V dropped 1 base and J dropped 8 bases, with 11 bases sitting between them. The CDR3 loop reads CASSLELTAEAFF. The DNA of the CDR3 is TGTGCCAGCAGCTTAGAGTTGACAGCGGAAGCTTTCTTT.

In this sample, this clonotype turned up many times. CDR3 nucleotide sequence: TGTGCCAGCAGCCCACCGGGGGACCCCACTGAAGCTTTCTTT. Its protein product is CASSPPGDPTEAFF. The chain uses TRBV7-9 and TRBJ1-1; maybe TRBD1 (5 bases). V lost 5 bases and J lost 4, with 14 bases in between. The CDR3 is 14 residues long. Germline-derived CDR1 and CDR2 are SEHNR and FQNEAQ (reference sequence).

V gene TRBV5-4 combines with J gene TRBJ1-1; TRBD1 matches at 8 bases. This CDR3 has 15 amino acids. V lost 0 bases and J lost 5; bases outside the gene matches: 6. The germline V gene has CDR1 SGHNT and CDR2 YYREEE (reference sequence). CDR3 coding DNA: TGTGCCAGCAGCTTGGCTCAGGGGGCGAGGACTGAAGCTTTCTTT. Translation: CASSLAQGARTEAFF.

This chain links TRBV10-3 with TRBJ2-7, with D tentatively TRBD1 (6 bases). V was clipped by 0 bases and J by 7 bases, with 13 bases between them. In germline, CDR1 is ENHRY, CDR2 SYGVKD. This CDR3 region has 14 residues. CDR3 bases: TGTGCCATCAGTGAGTCGCAGGGGCTTTATGAGCAGTACTTC. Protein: CAISESQGLYEQYF.